A selection of T cell receptor beta chains follows, all from one sample in a study of vaccination and CD4 T cells after COVID-19. TCRdb fed the PCR reads into MiXCR, producing one record per CDR3 protein. The sample has under 4,500 distinct CDR3 sequences, roughly 32% seen once; the top ten hold 45% to 50%. Their target antigens are unknown. The sequenced sample consisted of CD4+ T cells from blood, cultured in vitro. The receptors originated from a human donor who had recovered from COVID-19. CDR3s leave out the opening cysteine and the closing phenylalanine or tryptophan.

>TRBJ2-3|TRBV5-1|13
ASSLEGTAVDTQY
>TRBJ1-6|TRBV21-1|13
ASSKHSSYNSPLH
>TRBJ2-3|TRBV19|11
ASRAASTDTQY
>TRBJ1-3|TRBV20-1|11
SARGESGNTIY
>TRBJ1-5|TRBV4-1|13
ASSQSGGMRQPQH
>TRBJ1-5|TRBV7-8|13
ASSLALDRYQPQH
>TRBJ1-2|TRBV30|11
AWSDTYVGGYT
>TRBJ2-7|TRBV18|10
ASSPRMGEQY
>TRBJ2-6|TRBV21-1|14
ASSTDRGQVANVLT
>TRBJ2-7|TRBV14|11
ASSQTGSGEQY
>TRBJ1-6|TRBV5-1|11
ASSSWANSPLH
>TRBJ1-6|TRBV6-1|11
ASRRSYNSPLH
>TRBJ2-3|TRBV4-2|15
ASSQEMPGSEADTQY
>TRBJ2-7|TRBV12-3/TRBV12-4|12
ASSLKAGDYEQY
>TRBJ2-7|TRBV27|12
ASSLIQGAYEQY
>TRBJ1-2|TRBV6-1|13
ASSPGTGRYDGYT
>TRBJ1-1|TRBV5-4|15
ASSLDGAAVLNTEAF
>TRBJ2-3|TRBV6-5|14
ASSYPGVAGTGTQY